One and the same sample provided the 22 T cell receptor beta chains below, sequenced in a study of blood T cell repertoires in COVID-19. Repertoires were generated with immunoSEQ multiplex PCR, while TCRdb's copy carries only in-frame clones and drops some. This sample has some 490,000 clones; more than 85% occur once, and the top ten carry just over 8%. The sequencing input was PBMCs or T cells enriched from blood (not recorded which). The receptor set was obtained from an older woman who had recovered from COVID-19.

This clone was counted many times. J is TRBJ2-2 and V is TRBV6-5; D not resolved. This CDR3 spans 13 amino acids. Germline V gene sequence: CDR1 MNHEY, CDR2 SVGAGI. V lost 10 bases and J lost 4, with 13 bases in between. DNA of the CDR3: TGTGCCACTCTGGAGCCCGGCACCGGGGAGCTGTTTTTT. This encodes CATLEPGTGELFF.

The chain recombines TRBV12-5 with TRBJ1-3; D not resolved. Trimming pared 7 bases from V and 0 bases from J, leaving 10 bases between. CDR3 length: 14 residues. Per the germline V gene, CDR1 is LGHNT and CDR2 is FRNRAP. CDR3: CASASGSSGNTIYF. The DNA of the CDR3 is TGTGCTAGTGCCTCGGGGAGCTCTGGAAACACCATATATTTT.

The chain uses TRBV24-1 and TRBJ2-2, with D hard to call. Germline CDR1 reads KGHDR; CDR2 reads SFDVKD. The V end was cut by 4 bases, the J end by 0 bases, with 8 bases between. The CDR3 runs 15 residues. This CDR3 reads CATSDHSTNTGELFF. The CDR3 DNA reads as TGTGCCACCAGTGACCACAGCACGAACACCGGGGAGCTGTTTTTT.

The rearrangement links TRBV9 to TRBJ1-2; 7 positions match TRBD1. This CDR3 has 13 residues. V gave up 6 bases and J gave up 4 bases; unmatched junction bases: 6. The germline V gene has CDR1 SGDLS and CDR2 YYNGEE. The chain's CDR3 is CASTLEGAYGYTF. The CDR3 DNA follows: TGTGCCAGCACCTTGGAGGGGGCCTATGGCTACACCTTC.

The J gene is TRBJ2-4, the V gene TRBV7-8; the match to TRBD1 covers 7 bases. With V trimmed by 4 bases and J by 0 bases, 9 bases remained unmatched. The CDR3 is 17 residues long. Germline CDR1 SGHVS, CDR2 FQNEAQ. The CDR3 sequence is CASSSRVGGAAKNIQYF. The CDR3 DNA is TGTGCCAGCAGCTCTAGGGTAGGGGGCGCAGCCAAAAACATTCAGTACTTC.

The J gene is TRBJ1-5, the V gene TRBV23-1, with TRBD1 matching 7 bases. TRBV23-1 belongs to the ORF category, with a function that is uncertain. This CDR3 comprises 15 residues. With V trimmed by 7 bases and J by 3 bases, 9 bases remained unmatched. The CDR3 here is CASNGDRLINQPQHF. The CDR3 bases are TGCGCCAGCAACGGGGACAGACTAATCAATCAGCCCCAGCATTTT.

The chain carries TRBV19 and TRBJ2-1; the D gene is possibly TRBD2 (5 bases). The CDR3 contains 13 residues. CDR1 is LNHDA and CDR2 is SQIVND in the germline V gene (reference sequence). V dropped 11 bases and J dropped 5 bases, with 16 bases sitting between them. The DNA of the CDR3 is TGTGCCGGGAGTGTAAATGGAGACAATGAGCAGTTCTTC. As protein: CAGSVNGDNEQFF.

The J gene is TRBJ2-6, the V gene TRBV3-1 (or the pseudogene TRBV3-2); D is ambiguous. The V gene lost 4 bases and the J gene lost 1 base, with 11 bases spanning the gap. The CDR3 consists of 16 residues. Germline CDR1 is LGHDT and CDR2 is YNNKEL (reference sequence). DNA for the CDR3: TGTGCCAGCAGCCCAGACACTATTTCTGGGGCCAACGTCCTGACTTTC. Amino acid sequence: CASSPDTISGANVLTF.

The chain is built from TRBV11-2 and TRBJ1-3; D remains unclear. V was clipped by 5 bases and J by 5 bases, with 7 bases between them. The CDR3 sequence is 12 residues long. The V gene's germline CDR1 is SGHAT and CDR2 FQNNGV. CDR3 in DNA: TGTGCCAGCAGCCGAGGCCGAAACACCATATATTTT. This translates into CASSRGRNTIYF.

V gene TRBV20-1 combines with J gene TRBJ1-4, with D uncertain. Germline CDR1 is DFQATT and CDR2 is SNEGSKA (reference sequence). The V end was cut by 3 bases, the J end by 6 bases, with 5 bases between. The CDR3 covers 11 residues. DNA for the CDR3: TGCAGTGCTAGGTATTATGAAAAACTGTTTTTT. Its protein product is CSARYYEKLFF.

This clone was seen just once. The chain carries TRBV2 and TRBJ2-7, with D perhaps TRBD2 (5 bases). V was clipped by 3 bases and J by 3 bases, with 6 bases between them. Looked up from germline, CDR1 is SNHLY and CDR2 is FYNNEI. This CDR3 spans 12 amino acids. The DNA for the CDR3 is TGTGCCAGCAGTGAGAGGGTCTACGAGCAGTACGTC. Translation: CASSERVYEQYV.

This clone has just a few counts. The chain carries TRBV30 and TRBJ1-1, with no clear D. The CDR3 covers 13 residues. Trimming pared 2 bases from V and 6 bases from J, leaving 13 bases between. CDR1 and CDR2 (germline): GTSNPN, SVGIG (reference sequence). CDR3 nucleotide sequence: TGTGCCTGGAGTCCCGAGTATCGCGCTGAAGCTTTCTTT. This translates into CAWSPEYRAEAFF.

J is TRBJ1-5 and V is TRBV3-1 (or the pseudogene TRBV3-2), with D tentatively TRBD1 (6 bases). Germline V gene lookup returns CDR1 LGHDT and CDR2 YNNKEL (reference sequence). Trimming shortened V by 1 base and J by 3 bases, and 10 bases separated the two germline ends. There are 15 residues in the CDR3. The CDR3 protein is CASSQGDRINQPQHF. DNA for the CDR3: TGTGCCAGCAGCCAAGGCGACAGGATCAATCAGCCCCAGCATTTT.

This chain connects TRBV27 to TRBJ1-6; 7 bases fit TRBD1. CDR3 length: 16 residues. Germline CDR1 MNHEY, CDR2 SMNVEV (reference sequence). J gave up 7 bases and V 4 bases, and 10 bases lay outside the gene matches. The CDR3 protein is CASSSPPPGQNSPLHF. The CDR3 bases are TGTGCCAGCAGTTCACCCCCACCGGGACAGAATTCACCCCTCCACTTT.

The CDR3, as DNA: TGTGCCAGCAGCTTTGACGGGTCTCGAGAGACCCAGTACTTC. This encodes CASSFDGSRETQYF. The V and J genes are TRBV5-6 and TRBJ2-5; no firm D call. CDR1 is SGHDT, CDR2 YYEEEE, per germline. The CDR3 totals 14 residues. Deletions cut 2 bases from V and 4 bases from J, with 12 bases between.

This clone was seen only once. The chain employs TRBV4-2 and TRBJ1-3; tentative D call: TRBD1 (5 bases). Trimming left V 1 base short and J 4 bases short, with 8 bases between. Germline V gives CDR1 LGHNA, CDR2 YNFKEQ. The CDR3 is made up of 14 amino acids. CDR3 residues: CASSQGGVGNTIYF. The CDR3 DNA reads TGTGCCAGCAGCCAAGGGGGGGTCGGAAACACCATATATTTT.

J is TRBJ2-4 and V is TRBV6-5; D is uncertain. There are 15 residues in the CDR3. The germline V gene has CDR1 MNHEY and CDR2 SVGAGI. V lost 1 base and J lost 3, with 10 bases in between. The CDR3 DNA is TGTGCCAGCAGTTACTTCTCTGGGCACAAAAACATTCAGTACTTC. It translates to CASSYFSGHKNIQYF.

The chain joins TRBV18 to TRBJ1-1; 8 positions match TRBD1. In germline, CDR1 is KGHSH, CDR2 LQKENI. The CDR3 extends over 12 amino acids. J gave up 8 bases and V 6 bases, and 5 bases lay outside the gene matches. CDR3 residues: CASSPDRGEAFF. Written as DNA, the CDR3 is TGTGCCAGCTCGCCCGACAGGGGCGAAGCTTTCTTT.

J is TRBJ1-2 and V is TRBV9, with D possibly being TRBD1 (6 bases). Germline CDR1 is SGDLS and CDR2 is YYNGEE. V was cut by 3 bases and J by 7 bases, with 13 bases left in between. This CDR3 contains 13 residues. The CDR3: CASSARTVGGYTF. The CDR3 DNA is TGTGCCAGCAGCGCCAGGACAGTTGGTGGCTACACCTTC.

V is TRBV20-1 and J is TRBJ1-2; D may be TRBD1 (5 bases). Trimming took off 4 bases at V and 4 bases at J, with 7 bases between the two ends. The CDR3 has 11 amino acids. Per the germline V gene, CDR1 is DFQATT and CDR2 is SNEGSKA (reference sequence). This chain's CDR3 is CSAKGFYGYTF. The DNA for the CDR3 is TGCAGTGCTAAGGGGTTCTATGGCTACACCTTC.

The chain combines TRBV11-3 with TRBJ1-2, with TRBD1 identical over 7 bases. V lost 5 bases and J lost 6; bases outside the gene matches: 6. This CDR3 has 13 amino acids. Per the germline V gene, CDR1 is SGHNT and CDR2 is YENEEA. The CDR3 sequence is CASSGTGVNGYTF. In nucleotides, the CDR3 is TGTGCCAGCAGCGGTACAGGGGTCAATGGCTACACCTTC.

DNA of the CDR3: TGTGCCATCAGCAGGGAATTCGGTTCACCCCTCCACTTT. It yields the protein CAISREFGSPLHF. This rearrangement joins TRBV10-3 to TRBJ1-6, with D possibly being TRBD1 (5 bases). The CDR3 is made up of 13 amino acids. V was shortened by 6 bases and J by 9 bases, with 12 bases between the two germline ends. Germline assignment: CDR1 ENHRY and CDR2 SYGVKD.